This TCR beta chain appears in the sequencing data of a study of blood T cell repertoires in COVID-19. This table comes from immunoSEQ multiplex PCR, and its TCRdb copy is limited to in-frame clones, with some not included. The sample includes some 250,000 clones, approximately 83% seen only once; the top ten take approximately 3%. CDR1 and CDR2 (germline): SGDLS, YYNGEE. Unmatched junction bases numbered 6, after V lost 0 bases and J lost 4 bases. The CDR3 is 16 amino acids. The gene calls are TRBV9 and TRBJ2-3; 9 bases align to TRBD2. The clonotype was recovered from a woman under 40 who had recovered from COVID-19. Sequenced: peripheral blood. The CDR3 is CASSVGRGGGADTQYF. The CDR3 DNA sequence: TGTGCCAGCAGCGTAGGGCGCGGGGGGGGAGCAGATACGCAGTATTTT.